Listed here is a single TCR beta chain. Its specificity is unknown. This specimen belongs to a study of T cells in localized non-small cell lung cancer. General study points: Sequence data derive from only one tumor region, so heterogeneity remains possible.

The CDR3 spans 15 residues. The ends lost 6 bases at V and 6 bases at J; junction bases unmatched: 10. Germline lookup yields CDR1 SEHNR and CDR2 FQNEAQ (reference sequence). Only in-frame clones appear in the TCRdb table, and some are missing; sequencing was by immunoSEQ multiplex PCR. The table has under 30,000 clones, about 89% seen once. This chain uses TRBV7-9 with TRBJ2-2, with 7 bases that match TRBD1. This TCR derives from a woman aged 40-69 years with stage I lung adenocarcinoma. Sequenced material: peripheral blood, taken before any cancer treatment. The DNA for the CDR3 is TGTGCCAGCAGTCAAACAGGGGCTTGGTCCGGGGAGCTGTTTTTT. This encodes CASSQTGAWSGELFF. Drawing the rest from reference TRBV7-9 and TRBJ2-2, the complete variable domain is DTGVSQNPRHKITKRGQNVTFRCDPISEHNRLYWYRQTLGQGPEFLTYFQNEAQLEKSRLLSDRFSAERPKGSFSTLEIQRTEQGDSAMYLCASSQTGAWSGELFFGEGSRLTVL.